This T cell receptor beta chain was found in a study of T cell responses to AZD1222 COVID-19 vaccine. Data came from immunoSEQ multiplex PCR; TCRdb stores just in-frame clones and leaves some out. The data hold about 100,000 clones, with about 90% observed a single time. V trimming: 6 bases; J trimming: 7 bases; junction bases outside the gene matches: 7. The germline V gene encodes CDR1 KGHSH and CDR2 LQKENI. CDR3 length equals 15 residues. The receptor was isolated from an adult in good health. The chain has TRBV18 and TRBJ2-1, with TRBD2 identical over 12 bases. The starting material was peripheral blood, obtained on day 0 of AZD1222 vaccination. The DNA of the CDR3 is TGTGCCAGCTCCCTGACTAGCGGGAGTGGGAATGAGCAGTTCTTC. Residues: CASSLTSGSGNEQFF.